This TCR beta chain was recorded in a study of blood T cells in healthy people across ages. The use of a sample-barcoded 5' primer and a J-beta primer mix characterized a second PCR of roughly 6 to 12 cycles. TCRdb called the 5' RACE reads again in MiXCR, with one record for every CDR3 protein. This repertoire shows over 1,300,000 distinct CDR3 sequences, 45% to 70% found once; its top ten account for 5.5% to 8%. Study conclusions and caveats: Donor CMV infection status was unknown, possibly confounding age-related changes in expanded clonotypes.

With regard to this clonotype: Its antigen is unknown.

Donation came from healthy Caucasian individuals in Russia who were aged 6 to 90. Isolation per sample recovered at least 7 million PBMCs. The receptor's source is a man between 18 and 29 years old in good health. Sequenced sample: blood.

The CDR3: CASSHRTSGRVYEQYF. The CDR3 DNA is TGTGCCAGCAGCCACCGGACTAGCGGGAGGGTGTACGAGCAGTACTTC. This chain connects TRBV4-2 to TRBJ2-7; 15 bases match TRBD2. Germline CDR1 reads LGHNA; CDR2 reads YNFKEQ. There are 16 residues in the CDR3. V lost 3 bases and J lost 4; bases outside the gene matches: 4.